A selection of T cell receptor beta chains follows, all from one sample in a study of blood T cell repertoires in COVID-19. Clones were read by immunoSEQ multiplex PCR, and TCRdb kept only the in-frame ones, dropping some. The repertoire holds 45,000 to 55,000 clones, around 65% seen once, with around 9.4% in the top ten. Specimen: peripheral blood. The source of these receptors is a woman in her seventies with acute or convalescent COVID-19. CDR3s include the opening cysteine and the closing phenylalanine or tryptophan. The D gene is left open where the match is weak. Clone size is stated in some rows and not others, as once, few, many or a class when expanded.

>.|.|TRBV11-2|TRBJ2-7
TGTGCCAGCAGCTTACCAGGGGGGCTGCCGTACTTC
CASSLPGGLPYF
>many|.|TRBV28|TRBJ2-7
TGTGCCAGCAGCCCCTCGGAGGGCCCCTACGAGCAGTACTTC
CASSPSEGPYEQYF
>.|TRBD1|TRBV11-2|TRBJ2-7
TGTGCCAGCAGCCCGCGGACAGGGGGAAACTACGAGCAGTACTTC
CASSPRTGGNYEQYF
>.|TRBD1|TRBV7-9|TRBJ2-1
TGTGCCAGCAGCTCAATCTGGGACAGGAGGGGACTGTTCTTC
CASSSIWDRRGLFF
>few|.|TRBV6-6|TRBJ1-2
TGTGCCAGCAGTTACTCGCGGGGAGATGGCTACACCTTC
CASSYSRGDGYTF
>.|TRBD1|TRBV7-8|TRBJ2-3
TGTGCCAGCAGCCGCCAGGGGGTGGAGACGCAGTATTTT
CASSRQGVETQYF
>.|TRBD1|TRBV5-4|TRBJ2-7
TGTGCCAGCAGCTTTTCAGGGGGCTACTCCTACGAGCAGTACTTC
CASSFSGGYSYEQYF
>few|.|TRBV5-8|TRBJ2-3
TGTGCCAGCAGCGGGAGGCTAGGCACAGATACGCAGTATTTT
CASSGRLGTDTQYF
>.|.|TRBV11-2|TRBJ1-1
TGTGCCAGCAGCCAAATGGGCAGTGGGGGGAGAACTGAAGCTTTCTTT
CASSQMGSGGRTEAFF
>.|.|TRBV6-2/TRBV6-3|TRBJ2-1
TGTGCCAGCAGCCCAGTTTACGGAGGACCAAATGAGCAGTTCTTC
CASSPVYGGPNEQFF
>.|TRBD1|TRBV19|TRBJ1-1
TGTGCCAGTACCGATTTGGGACAGGCCACTGAAGCTTTCTTT
CASTDLGQATEAFF
>once|TRBD2|TRBV9|TRBJ2-2
TGTGCCAGCAGCCAGGAAGTGGCGGGAGTAATCGGGGAGCTGTTTTTT
CASSQEVAGVIGELFF
>many|TRBD1|TRBV24-1|TRBJ1-5
TGTGCCACCAGTGATGGGGGGACAGCAACATATAGCAATCAGCCCCAGCATTTT
CATSDGGTATYSNQPQHF
>.|.|TRBV18|TRBJ1-6
TGTGCCAGCTCACCACAGGGGGAGAATTCACCCCTCCACTTT
CASSPQGENSPLHF
>.|TRBD1|TRBV20-1|TRBJ1-2
TGCAGTGCTAGGGGGACAGATGGCTACACCTTC
CSARGTDGYTF
>once|TRBD1|TRBV3-1/TRBV3-2|TRBJ1-3
TGTGCCAGCAGCCACAACAGGGGAGGTTTTGGAAACACCATATATTTT
CASSHNRGGFGNTIYF
>.|.|TRBV7-2|TRBJ2-7
TGTGCCAGCAGCTTAAAACGTGGCCCCTCCTACGAGCAGTACTTC
CASSLKRGPSYEQYF
>.|.|TRBV9|TRBJ1-6
TGTGCCAGCAGCCCCTCGGAGGGTCCCCTCCACTTT
CASSPSEGPLHF
>few|TRBD1|TRBV15|TRBJ2-7
TGTGCCACCAGCCTGAAAGGGGACAGGGCGGCCTACGAGCAGTACTTC
CATSLKGDRAAYEQYF
>.|.|TRBV19|TRBJ2-7
TGTGCCAGTAGTATCGGCCAGGGGTTCGACGAGCAGTACTTC
CASSIGQGFDEQYF
>.|.|TRBV15|TRBJ2-2
TGTGCCACCAGCAGGACGAGGGTCACCGGGGAGCTGTTTTTT
CATSRTRVTGELFF
>.|.|TRBV7-3|TRBJ2-3
TGTGCCAGCAGCCCCTTATCTAGCACAGATACGCAGTATTTT
CASSPLSSTDTQYF
>.|.|TRBV20-1|TRBJ1-3
TGCAGTGCTAGTCTGGGAAACACCATATATTTT
CSASLGNTIYF
>few|.|TRBV6-2/TRBV6-3|TRBJ2-7
TGTGCCAGCAGTTTCAGGGCCCAGGACGAGCAGTACTTC
CASSFRAQDEQYF
>.|TRBD1|TRBV4-1|TRBJ1-5
TGCGCCAGCAGCTCTCGGACAGGCAAGCAGCCCCAGCATTTT
CASSSRTGKQPQHF
>.|.|TRBV19|TRBJ2-7
TGTGCCAGTAGTATCAGGGGCAAACCTCCCTACGAGCAGTACTTC
CASSIRGKPPYEQYF
>.|.|TRBV7-3|TRBJ2-2
TGTGCCAGCAGCTCGGAGCGCAACACCGGGGAGCTGTTTTTT
CASSSERNTGELFF
>.|.|TRBV6-5|TRBJ2-6
TGTGCCAGCAGGGATGAGGGGGCTGGGGCCAACGTCCTGACTTTC
CASRDEGAGANVLTF
>.|.|TRBV4-2|TRBJ1-6
TGTGCCAGCAGCCAAGACCCCGGGAGAACTAATTCACCCCTCCACTTT
CASSQDPGRTNSPLHF
>once|.|TRBV2|TRBJ2-7
TGTGCCAGCAGAGCCCCTGGACAGAACTACGAGCAGTACTTC
CASRAPGQNYEQYF
>few|.|TRBV2|TRBJ2-3
TGTGCCAGCAGTGAAGGGTGGGGCGAGCGAGATACGCAGTATTTT
CASSEGWGERDTQYF
>.|.|TRBV19|TRBJ1-1
TGTGCCAGTAGTTCAACGACAGGAGCTTCTGAAGCTTTCTTT
CASSSTTGASEAFF
>once|TRBD1|TRBV19|TRBJ1-1
TGTGCCAGTAGTAAAGGACAGGGCATGAACACTGAAGCTTTCTTT
CASSKGQGMNTEAFF
>.|TRBD1|TRBV27|TRBJ1-6
TGTGCCAGCAGTCCCCTGGACAGGGTTTTAAGTTCACCCCTCCACTTT
CASSPLDRVLSSPLHF
>few|.|TRBV7-9|TRBJ2-4
TGTGCCAGCAGCCCAGATAGGGGCATTCAGTACTTC
CASSPDRGIQYF